The sequence of this TCR beta chain was determined in a study of early T cells in non-severe SARS-CoV-2 infection. On the study more broadly: The input, bulk RNA from unsorted whole blood, was sequenced, and chains were unpaired. Study results and caveats: VDJdb matching favored anti-spike CD8 responses, missing private and CD4 specificities.

Individual cDNA molecules were tagged with unique molecular identifiers, the study reported. Each CDR3 protein is one row after TCRdb ran MiXCR on the 5' RACE reads. The data contain about 48,000 distinct CDR3 sequences, around 6.5% of them singletons. In its sample, this clonotype is medium-sized (0.01 to 0.1%). What it binds is not known. V was shortened by 0 bases and J by 10 bases, with 7 bases between the two germline ends. The CDR3 spans 12 residues. CDR1 is PRHDT, CDR2 FYEKMQ, per germline (reference sequence). The sample in question was whole blood, obtained at baseline. This receptor was identified in an adult who was a healthcare worker with PCR-confirmed SARS-CoV-2 infection or an uninfected control (not recorded which). The V and J genes are TRBV13 and TRBJ1-5; D is uncertain. In nucleotides, the CDR3 is TGTGCCAGCAGCTTAGGGTCATCACCCCAGCATTTT. Residues: CASSLGSSPQHF.